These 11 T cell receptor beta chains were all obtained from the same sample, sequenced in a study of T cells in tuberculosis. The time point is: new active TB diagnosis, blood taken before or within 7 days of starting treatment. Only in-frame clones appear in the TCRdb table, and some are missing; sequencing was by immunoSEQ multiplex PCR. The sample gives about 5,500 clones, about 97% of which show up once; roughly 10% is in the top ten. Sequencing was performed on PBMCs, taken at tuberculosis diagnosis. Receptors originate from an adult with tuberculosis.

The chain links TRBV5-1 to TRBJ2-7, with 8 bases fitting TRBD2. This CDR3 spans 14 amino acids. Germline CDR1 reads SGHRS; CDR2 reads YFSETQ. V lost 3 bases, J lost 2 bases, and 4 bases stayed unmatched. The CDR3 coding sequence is TGCGCCAGCAGCTCGGGACTAGGGGCCTACGAGCAGTACTTC. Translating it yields CASSSGLGAYEQYF.

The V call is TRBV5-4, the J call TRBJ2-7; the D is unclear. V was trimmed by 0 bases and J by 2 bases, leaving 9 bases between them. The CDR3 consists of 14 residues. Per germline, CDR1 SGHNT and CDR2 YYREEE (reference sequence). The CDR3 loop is CASSLDLGPYEQYF. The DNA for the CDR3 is TGTGCCAGCAGCTTGGATCTGGGCCCCTACGAGCAGTACTTC.

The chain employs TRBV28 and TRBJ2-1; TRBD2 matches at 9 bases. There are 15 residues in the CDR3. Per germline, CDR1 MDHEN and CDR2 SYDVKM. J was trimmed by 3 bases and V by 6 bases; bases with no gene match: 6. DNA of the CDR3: TGTGCCAGCAGCCGAGCGGGAGGTCGCTACAATGAGCAGTTCTTC. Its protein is CASSRAGGRYNEQFF.

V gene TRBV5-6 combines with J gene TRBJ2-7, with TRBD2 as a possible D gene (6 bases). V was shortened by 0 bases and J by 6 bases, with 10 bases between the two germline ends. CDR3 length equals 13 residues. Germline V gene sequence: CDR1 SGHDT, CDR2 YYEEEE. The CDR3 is CASSLALAFEQYF. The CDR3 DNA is TGTGCCAGCAGCTTGGCACTAGCCTTCGAGCAGTACTTC.

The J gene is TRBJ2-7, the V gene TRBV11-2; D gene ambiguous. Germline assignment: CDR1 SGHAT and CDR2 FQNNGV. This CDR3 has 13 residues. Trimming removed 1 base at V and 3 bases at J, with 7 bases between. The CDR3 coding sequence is TGTGCCAGCAGCTTAGTATCGGGCTACGAGCAGTACTTC. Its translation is CASSLVSGYEQYF.

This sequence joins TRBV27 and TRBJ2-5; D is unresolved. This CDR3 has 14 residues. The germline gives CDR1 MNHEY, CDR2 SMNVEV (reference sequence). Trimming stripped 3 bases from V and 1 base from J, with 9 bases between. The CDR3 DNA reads TGTGCCAGCAGTTTTGATTCTATCCAAGAGACCCAGTACTTC. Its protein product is CASSFDSIQETQYF.

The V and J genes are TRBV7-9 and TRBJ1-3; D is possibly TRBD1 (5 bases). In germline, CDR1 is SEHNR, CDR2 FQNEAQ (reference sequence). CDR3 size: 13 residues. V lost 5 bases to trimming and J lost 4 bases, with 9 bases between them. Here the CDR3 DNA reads TGTGCCAGCAGCCGTGCAGGGGGAAACACCATATATTTT. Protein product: CASSRAGGNTIYF.

In nucleotides, the CDR3 is TGTGCCAGCAGCATGGGACTTTCCCATGAGCAGTTCTTC. Translated, it gives CASSMGLSHEQFF. The chain has TRBV9 and TRBJ2-1; weak D call: TRBD2 (6 bases). The germline V gene encodes CDR1 SGDLS and CDR2 YYNGEE. The CDR3 runs 13 residues. Trimming cost V 4 bases and J 8 bases, with 13 bases left between them. The entire variable domain, with the rest obtained from reference TRBV9 and TRBJ2-1, is as follows: DSGVTQTPKHLITATGQRVTLRCSPRSGDLSVYWYQQSLDQGLQFLIQYYNGEERAKGNILERFSAQQFPDLHSELNLSSLELGDSALYFCASSMGLSHEQFFGPGTRLTVL.

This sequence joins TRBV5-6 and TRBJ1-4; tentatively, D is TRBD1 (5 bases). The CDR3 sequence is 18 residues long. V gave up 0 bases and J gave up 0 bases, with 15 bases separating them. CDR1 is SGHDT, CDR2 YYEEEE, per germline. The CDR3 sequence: CASSLEGAGPATNEKLFF. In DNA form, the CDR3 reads TGTGCCAGCAGCTTGGAAGGAGCAGGGCCTGCAACTAATGAAAAACTGTTTTTT.

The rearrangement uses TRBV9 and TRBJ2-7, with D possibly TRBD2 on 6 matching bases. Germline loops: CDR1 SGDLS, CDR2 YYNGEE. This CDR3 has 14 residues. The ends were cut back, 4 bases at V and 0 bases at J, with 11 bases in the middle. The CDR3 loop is CASSSSSGSYEQYF. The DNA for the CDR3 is TGTGCCAGCAGCTCAAGTAGCGGCTCCTACGAGCAGTACTTC.

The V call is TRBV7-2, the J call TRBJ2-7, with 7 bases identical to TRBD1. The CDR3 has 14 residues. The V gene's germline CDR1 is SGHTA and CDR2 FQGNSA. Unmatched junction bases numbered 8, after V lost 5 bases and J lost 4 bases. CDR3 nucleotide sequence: TGTGCCAGCAGCCGGGACAGATGGACGTACGAGCAGTACTTC. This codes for CASSRDRWTYEQYF.